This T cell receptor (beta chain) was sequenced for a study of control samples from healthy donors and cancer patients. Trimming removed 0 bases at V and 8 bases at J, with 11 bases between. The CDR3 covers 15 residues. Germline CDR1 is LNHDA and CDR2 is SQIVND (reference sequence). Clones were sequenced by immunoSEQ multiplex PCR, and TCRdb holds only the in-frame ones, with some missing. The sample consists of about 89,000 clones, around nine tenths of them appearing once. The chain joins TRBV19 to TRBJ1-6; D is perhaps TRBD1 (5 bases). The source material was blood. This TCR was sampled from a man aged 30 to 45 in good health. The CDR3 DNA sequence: TGTGCCAGTAGTATAGAGGGGCGCCGGGATTCACCCCTCCACTTT. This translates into CASSIEGRRDSPLHF.